This record looks at one T cell receptor beta chain sequence and its context. Measured with immunoSEQ multiplex PCR; TCRdb has only the in-frame clones, and not every one. The table has about 710,000 clones, 80% to 90% seen once. This CDR3 has 18 residues. Between the trimmed V and J ends, which lost 0 bases and 1 base, there was a span of 15 bases. Germline CDR1 is LGHNA and CDR2 is YNFKEQ. The data are from a study of shared T cell receptors in the human thymus. This same sample was also taken into another study, of human thymus T cells.

Sequences were obtained from thymocytes. The chain links TRBV4-2 to TRBJ2-2, with a tentative D call TRBD1 (6 bases). This receptor was obtained from a boy in the first two years of life with a congenital heart defect. The CDR3 spells CASSQESEQGENTGELFF. In DNA, the CDR3 is TGTGCCAGCAGCCAAGAATCGGAACAGGGTGAGAACACCGGGGAGCTGTTTTTT.